This is a list of T cell receptor beta chains from one sample in a study of OX40 agonist ivuxolimab in advanced cancers. Method: immunoSEQ multiplex PCR; TCRdb's copy keeps in-frame clones and lacks some. The top ten hold about 25% of the sample, which has 80,000 or so clones, 84% seen once. Material: CD4+ or CD8+ T cells sorted from blood, obtained in a trial of the OX40 agonist ivuxolimab. The origin of the receptors is an adult with an advanced solid tumor such as melanoma, head and neck, liver or kidney cancer. Each CDR3 is given with its conserved first and last residue. D genes are given only for firm matches. Size is omitted from some rows. Given values are once, few, many or a class for expanded clones.

V gene	D gene	clone size	J gene	CDR3 protein	CDR3 DNA
TRBV28	.	.	TRBJ1-6	CASSLGQMGSPLHF	TGTGCCAGCAGTTTAGGACAGATGGGGTCACCCCTCCACTTT
TRBV7-9	.	.	TRBJ1-2	CASSLIHAGDANYGYTF	TGTGCCAGCAGCTTAATTCATGCTGGGGATGCTAACTATGGCTACACCTTC
TRBV7-2	.	.	TRBJ1-3	CASSFEAGRNTIYF	TGTGCCAGCAGCTTCGAGGCAGGGAGAAACACCATATATTTT
TRBV30	TRBD2	once	TRBJ2-1	CAWSGSGIGPYNEQFF	TGTGCCTGGAGTGGTAGCGGGATAGGACCTTACAATGAGCAGTTCTTC
TRBV7-9	TRBD1	.	TRBJ1-1	CASSHKAGTGNTEAFF	TGTGCCAGCAGTCACAAAGCCGGGACAGGTAACACTGAAGCTTTCTTT
TRBV7-9	.	.	TRBJ1-1	CASSPSAVNTEAFF	TGTGCCAGCAGCCCATCGGCAGTGAACACTGAAGCTTTCTTT
TRBV5-1	TRBD2	.	TRBJ2-1	CASSWSGRDNEQFF	TGCGCCAGCAGCTGGAGCGGGAGGGACAATGAGCAGTTCTTC
TRBV4-3	.	.	TRBJ2-5	CASSQDYGVGGETQYF	TGCGCCAGCAGCCAAGATTATGGGGTCGGGGGAGAGACCCAGTACTTC
TRBV11-2	TRBD1	.	TRBJ2-1	CASSAGRWDSPYNEQFF	TGTGCCAGCAGCGCCGGAAGGTGGGACAGTCCCTACAATGAGCAGTTCTTC
TRBV9	TRBD1	.	TRBJ2-2	CASSVDTGVGELFF	TGTGCCAGCAGCGTAGATACAGGGGTCGGGGAGCTGTTTTTT
TRBV11-3	TRBD2	.	TRBJ2-1	CASSLGLAGVNEQFF	TGTGCCAGCAGCTTAGGGCTAGCGGGAGTCAATGAGCAGTTCTTC
TRBV7-9	TRBD1	.	TRBJ1-1	CASRLRQGSGTEAFF	TGTGCCAGCAGGTTAAGACAGGGCTCAGGCACTGAAGCTTTCTTT
TRBV6-5	.	.	TRBJ1-5	CASSFREGNQPQHF	TGTGCCAGCAGTTTCAGGGAGGGCAATCAGCCCCAGCATTTT
TRBV6-6	.	.	TRBJ1-1	CASSQTAPNTEAFF	TGTGCCAGCAGCCAGACGGCGCCGAACACTGAAGCTTTCTTT
TRBV19	.	.	TRBJ1-2	CASSMGGLYGYTF	TGTGCCAGTAGTATGGGCGGTTTGTATGGCTACACCTTC
TRBV2	.	.	TRBJ1-6	CASSAPLGTSSYNSPLHF	TGTGCCAGCAGTGCACCCCTCGGGACGAGCTCCTATAATTCACCCCTCCACTTT
TRBV29-1	.	.	TRBJ2-7	CSVEITTYEQYF	TGCAGCGTTGAAATCACGACCTACGAGCAGTACTTC
TRBV4-3	TRBD2	few	TRBJ2-1	CASSPTGGGAPYNEQFF	TGCGCCAGCAGCCCGACTGGCGGGGGGGCACCCTACAATGAGCAGTTCTTC
TRBV5-4	.	.	TRBJ1-2	CASSRDYLYGYTF	TGTGCCAGCAGTCGGGACTATCTTTATGGCTACACCTTC
TRBV7-2	.	.	TRBJ2-5	CASSLTSRETQYF	TGTGCCAGCAGCTTAACCTCTCGGGAGACCCAGTACTTC
TRBV29-1	.	.	TRBJ1-1	CSVEEGTRNTEAFF	TGCAGCGTTGAAGAGGGGACCAGGAACACTGAAGCTTTCTTT
TRBV6-5	TRBD1	.	TRBJ1-2	CASSPGQLYGYTF	TGTGCCAGCAGTCCGGGACAGCTCTATGGCTACACCTTC
TRBV6-1	.	.	TRBJ1-2	CASSMVATINYGYTF	TGTGCCAGCAGTATGGTAGCCACTATTAACTATGGCTACACCTTC
TRBV5-1	.	.	TRBJ2-1	CASSLSLQGKGEQFF	TGCGCCAGCAGCTTGAGTTTGCAGGGGAAGGGTGAGCAGTTCTTC
TRBV30	.	.	TRBJ1-4	CASLGGGNEKLFF	TGTGCCTCCCTAGGAGGAGGTAATGAAAAACTGTTTTTT
TRBV30	.	.	TRBJ2-7	CAGGVYEQYF	TGTGCCGGTGGGGTCTACGAGCAGTACTTC
TRBV5-6	.	few	TRBJ2-5	CASSLRVLETQYF	TGTGCCAGCAGCTTGAGGGTGCTAGAGACCCAGTACTTC
TRBV4-3	TRBD1	.	TRBJ2-7	CASSSSGQGSSVEQYF	TGCGCCAGCAGCAGTTCGGGACAGGGGTCCTCCGTCGAGCAGTACTTC
TRBV25-1	TRBD1	.	TRBJ2-1	CASSRQGGSSYNEQFF	TGTGCCAGCAGTAGACAGGGGGGGAGCTCCTACAATGAGCAGTTCTTC
TRBV7-9	TRBD1	.	TRBJ1-6	CASSLDRAADNSPLHF	TGTGCCAGCAGCTTGGACAGGGCGGCAGATAATTCACCCCTCCACTTT
TRBV9	TRBD2	few	TRBJ2-3	CASSVEILAGGTDTQYF	TGTGCCAGCAGCGTAGAGATACTAGCGGGGGGCACAGATACGCAGTATTTT
TRBV7-8	.	.	TRBJ1-1	CASSFRDQGPTEAFF	TGTGCCAGCAGCTTTAGGGATCAGGGGCCTACTGAAGCTTTCTTT
TRBV5-1	.	once	TRBJ2-1	CASSLLPSSYNEQFF	TGCGCCAGCAGCTTGCTCCCTTCCTCCTACAATGAGCAGTTCTTC
TRBV11-2	TRBD1	.	TRBJ1-5	CASSQGTGGWEPQHF	TGTGCCAGCAGCCAGGGGACAGGGGGCTGGGAGCCCCAGCATTTT
TRBV2	.	few	TRBJ1-1	CASRLIGTEAFF	TGTGCCAGCAGGCTCATCGGCACTGAAGCTTTCTTT
TRBV30	TRBD1	.	TRBJ2-2	CAWSVPGTGDTGELFF	TGTGCCTGGAGTGTACCTGGGACAGGGGACACCGGGGAGCTGTTTTTT
TRBV27	.	.	TRBJ2-1	CASRPDYNEQFF	TGTGCCAGCAGACCCGATTACAATGAGCAGTTCTTC
TRBV7-2	.	.	TRBJ1-4	CASSPGRGEKLFF	TGTGCCAGCAGCCCGGGACGTGGTGAAAAACTGTTTTTT
TRBV19	.	.	TRBJ2-1	CASSMDEDNEQFF	TGTGCCAGTAGTATGGACGAGGACAATGAGCAGTTCTTC
TRBV5-1	TRBD1	.	TRBJ1-2	CASSLDPRQGRGLGYGYTF	TGCGCCAGCAGCTTGGACCCCCGACAGGGGAGAGGACTAGGCTATGGCTACACCTTC
TRBV5-6	.	.	TRBJ2-6	CASSSRVSGANVLTF	TGTGCCAGCAGCTCTAGGGTCTCTGGGGCCAACGTCCTGACTTTC
TRBV28	TRBD1	.	TRBJ2-5	CASSLLRGQVGETQYF	TGTGCCAGCAGTTTACTAAGAGGACAGGTTGGAGAGACCCAGTACTTC
TRBV30	.	few	TRBJ2-1	CAWSVLLAGFNEQFF	TGTGCCTGGAGTGTACTACTAGCTGGTTTCAATGAGCAGTTCTTC